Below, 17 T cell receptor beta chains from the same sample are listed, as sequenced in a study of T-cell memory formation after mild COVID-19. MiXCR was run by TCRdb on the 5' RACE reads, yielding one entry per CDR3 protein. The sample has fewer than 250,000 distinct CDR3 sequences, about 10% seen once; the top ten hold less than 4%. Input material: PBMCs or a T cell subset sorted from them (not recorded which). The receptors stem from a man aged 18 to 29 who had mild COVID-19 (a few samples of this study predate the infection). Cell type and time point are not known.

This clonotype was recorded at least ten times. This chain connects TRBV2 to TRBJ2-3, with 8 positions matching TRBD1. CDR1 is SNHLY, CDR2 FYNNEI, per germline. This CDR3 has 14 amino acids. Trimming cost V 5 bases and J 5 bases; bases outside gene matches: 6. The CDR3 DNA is TGTGCCAGCAGTAGACAGGGGTCGGGAGATACGCAGTATTTT. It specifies CASSRQGSGDTQYF.

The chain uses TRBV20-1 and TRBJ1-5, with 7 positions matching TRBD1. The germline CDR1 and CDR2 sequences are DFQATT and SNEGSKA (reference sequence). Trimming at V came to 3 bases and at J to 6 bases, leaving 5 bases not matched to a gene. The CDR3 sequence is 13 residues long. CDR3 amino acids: CSARTGNGQPQHF. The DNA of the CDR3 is TGCAGTGCTAGGACAGGGAACGGTCAGCCCCAGCATTTT.

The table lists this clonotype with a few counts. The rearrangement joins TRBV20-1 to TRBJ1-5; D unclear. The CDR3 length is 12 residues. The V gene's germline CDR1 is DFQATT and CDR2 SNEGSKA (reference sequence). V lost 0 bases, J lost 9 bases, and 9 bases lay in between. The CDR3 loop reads CSARDESRPQHF. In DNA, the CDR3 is TGCAGTGCTAGAGATGAATCCCGGCCCCAGCATTTT.

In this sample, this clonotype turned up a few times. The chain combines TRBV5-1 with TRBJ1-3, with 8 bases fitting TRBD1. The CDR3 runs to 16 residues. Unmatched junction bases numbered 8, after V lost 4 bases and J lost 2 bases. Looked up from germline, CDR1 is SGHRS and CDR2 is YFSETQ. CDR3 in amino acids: CASSVALQGAGNTIYF. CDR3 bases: TGCGCCAGCAGCGTGGCCCTACAGGGGGCTGGAAACACCATATATTTT.

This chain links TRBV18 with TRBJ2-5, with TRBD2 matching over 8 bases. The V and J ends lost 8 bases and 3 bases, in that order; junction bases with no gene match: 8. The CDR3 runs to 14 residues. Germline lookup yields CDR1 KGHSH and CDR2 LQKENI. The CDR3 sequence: CASVRRAGEETQYF. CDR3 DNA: TGTGCCAGCGTACGAAGAGCGGGGGAAGAGACCCAGTACTTC.

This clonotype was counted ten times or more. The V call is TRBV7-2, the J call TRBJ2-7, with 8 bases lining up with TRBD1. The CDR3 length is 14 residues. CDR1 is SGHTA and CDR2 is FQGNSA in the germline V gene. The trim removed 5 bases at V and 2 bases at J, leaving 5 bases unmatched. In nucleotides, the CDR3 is TGTGCCAGCAGCCCACAGGGGGGACCCTACGAGCAGTACGTC. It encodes CASSPQGGPYEQYV.

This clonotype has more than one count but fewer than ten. This CDR3 reads CASSCIAGGNTGELFF. The CDR3 DNA reads as TGTGCCAGCAGCTGTATAGCGGGGGGGAACACCGGGGAGCTGTTTTTT. This chain connects TRBV21-1 to TRBJ2-2; TRBD2, as called in the table, went unchecked against the DNA. TRBV21-1 counts as a pseudogene. The CDR3 is made up of 16 amino acids.

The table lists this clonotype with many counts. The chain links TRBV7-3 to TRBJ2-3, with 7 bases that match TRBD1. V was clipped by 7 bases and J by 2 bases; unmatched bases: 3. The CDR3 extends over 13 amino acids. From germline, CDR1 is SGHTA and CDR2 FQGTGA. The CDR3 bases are TGTGCCAGCAAGGGACAGAACACAGATACGCAGTATTTT. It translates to CASKGQNTDTQYF. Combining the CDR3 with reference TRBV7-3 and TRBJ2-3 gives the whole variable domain GAGVSQTPSNKVTEKGKYVELRCDPISGHTALYWYRQSLGQGPEFLIYFQGTGAADDSGLPNDRFFAVRPEGSVSTLKIQRTERGDSAVYLCASKGQNTDTQYFGPGTRLTVL.

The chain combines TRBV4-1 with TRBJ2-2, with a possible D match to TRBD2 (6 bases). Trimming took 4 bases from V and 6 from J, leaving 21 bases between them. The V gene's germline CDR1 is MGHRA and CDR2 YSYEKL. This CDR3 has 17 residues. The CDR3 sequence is CASSLGSAVAVAGELFF. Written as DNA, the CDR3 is TGCGCCAGCAGCCTAGGCTCGGCCGTAGCGGTAGCCGGGGAGCTGTTTTTT.

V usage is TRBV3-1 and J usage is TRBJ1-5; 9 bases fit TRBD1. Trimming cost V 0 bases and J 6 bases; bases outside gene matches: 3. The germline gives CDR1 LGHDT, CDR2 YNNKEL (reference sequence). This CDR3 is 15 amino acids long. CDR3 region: CASSQEGTGTQPQHF. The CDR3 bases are TGTGCCAGCAGCCAAGAAGGGACAGGGACTCAGCCCCAGCATTTT.

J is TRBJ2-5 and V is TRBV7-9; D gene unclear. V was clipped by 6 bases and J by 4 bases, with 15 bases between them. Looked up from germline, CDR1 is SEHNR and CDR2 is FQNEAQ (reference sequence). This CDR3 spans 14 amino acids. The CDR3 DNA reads TGTGCCAGCAGTTCAAACAGTGAGCGAGAGACCCAGTACTTC. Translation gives CASSSNSERETQYF.

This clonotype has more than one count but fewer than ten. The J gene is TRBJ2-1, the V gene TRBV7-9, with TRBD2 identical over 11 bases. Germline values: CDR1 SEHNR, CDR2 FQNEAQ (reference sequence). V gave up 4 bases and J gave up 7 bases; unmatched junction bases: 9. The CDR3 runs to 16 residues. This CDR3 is CASSSGLAAAWNEQFF. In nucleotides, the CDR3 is TGTGCCAGCAGCTCGGGACTAGCGGCTGCCTGGAATGAGCAGTTCTTC.

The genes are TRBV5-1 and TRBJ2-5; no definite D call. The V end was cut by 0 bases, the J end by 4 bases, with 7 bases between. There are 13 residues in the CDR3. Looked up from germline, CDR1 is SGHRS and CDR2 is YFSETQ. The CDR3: CASSLEVIETQYF. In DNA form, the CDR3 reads TGCGCCAGCAGCTTGGAGGTTATAGAGACCCAGTACTTC.

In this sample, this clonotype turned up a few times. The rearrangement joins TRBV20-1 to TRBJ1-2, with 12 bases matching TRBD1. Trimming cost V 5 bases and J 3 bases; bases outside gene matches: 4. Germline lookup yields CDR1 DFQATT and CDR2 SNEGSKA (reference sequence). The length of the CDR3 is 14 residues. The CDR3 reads CSAGDRGRDYGYTF. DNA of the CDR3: TGCAGTGCTGGGGACAGGGGGCGAGACTATGGCTACACCTTC.

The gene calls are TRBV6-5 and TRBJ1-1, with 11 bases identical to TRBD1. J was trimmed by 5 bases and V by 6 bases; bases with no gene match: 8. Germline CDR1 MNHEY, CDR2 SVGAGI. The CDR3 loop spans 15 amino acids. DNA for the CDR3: TGTGCCAGCAGGTGGACAGGGGGCGCGGGTACTGAAGCTTTCTTT. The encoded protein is CASRWTGGAGTEAFF.

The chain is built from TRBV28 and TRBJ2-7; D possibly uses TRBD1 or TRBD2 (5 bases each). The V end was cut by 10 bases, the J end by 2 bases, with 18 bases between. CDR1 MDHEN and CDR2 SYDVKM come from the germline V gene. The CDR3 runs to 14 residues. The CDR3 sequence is CAISKVWGTYEQYV. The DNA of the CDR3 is TGTGCCATCAGCAAGGTTTGGGGGACCTACGAGCAGTACGTC.

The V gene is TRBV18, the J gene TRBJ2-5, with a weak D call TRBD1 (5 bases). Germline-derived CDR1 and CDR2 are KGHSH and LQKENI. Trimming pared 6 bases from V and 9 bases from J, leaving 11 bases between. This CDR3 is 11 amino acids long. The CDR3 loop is CASSARVAQYF. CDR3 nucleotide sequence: TGTGCCAGCTCCGCCAGGGTGGCCCAGTACTTC.